Presented here are 28 T cell receptor beta chains from one specimen sequenced in a study of graft-versus-host responses after intestinal transplantation. Some clones are missing from TCRdb's copy, which holds only in-frame ones; the method was immunoSEQ multiplex PCR. This sample yields 35,000 to 55,000 clones, of which 80% to 95% are seen a single time; over 4.5% belongs to the top ten. Sample: PBMCs, taken 786 days after a first intestinal transplant, on the day of a second. The receptors were sampled from a human patient who received an intestinal transplant, so some T cells may come from the graft donor.

The gene calls are TRBV30 and TRBJ2-5; D not resolved. CDR3 size: 13 residues. From germline, CDR1 is GTSNPN and CDR2 SVGIG (reference sequence). V lost 1 base and J lost 0, with 6 bases in between. This CDR3 reads CAWSETYQETQYF. In DNA, the CDR3 is TGTGCCTGGAGTGAGACATACCAAGAGACCCAGTACTTC.

The chain has TRBV28 and TRBJ2-7, with unresolved D. In germline, CDR1 is MDHEN, CDR2 SYDVKM. The CDR3 spans 14 residues. Trimming cost V 2 bases and J 0 bases, with 8 bases left between them. CDR3 DNA sequence: TGTGCCAGCAGTTTAGATACCAGCTCCTACGAGCAGTACTTC. Protein product: CASSLDTSSYEQYF.

The chain joins TRBV27 to TRBJ2-3, with 9 bases lining up with TRBD1. The V segment lost 6 bases and the J segment 9 bases; nucleotides outside the gene matches: 13. Germline CDR1 is MNHEY and CDR2 is SMNVEV (reference sequence). The CDR3 has 15 amino acids. The DNA of the CDR3 is TGTGCCAGCAGGGCCACAGGGGGCGGCGGGTACACGCAGTATTTT. It encodes CASRATGGGGYTQYF.

The V and J genes are TRBV14 and TRBJ2-7; 9 bases map to TRBD1. J gave up 1 base and V 4 bases, and 17 bases lay outside the gene matches. Germline V CDR1 and CDR2: SGHDN, FVKESK. The CDR3 is made up of 19 amino acids. CDR3 DNA sequence: TGTGCCAGCAGCCCTCGTCCGACTCTCGGGACAGGGAGATCCTACGAGCAGTACTTC. This codes for CASSPRPTLGTGRSYEQYF.

As for this clone: At one boundary the junction diverges from the germline segment, which might be a read error. The V and J genes are TRBV7-7 and TRBJ2-3; 13 nucleotides agree with TRBD2. The germline gives CDR1 SSHAT, CDR2 FNYEAQ (reference sequence). The CDR3 length is 15 residues. The CDR3 nucleotides are TGTGCTAGCAGCTCAGGACTAGCGGGAGCGGATACGCAGTATTTT. Translated: CASSSGLAGADTQYF.

V gene TRBV29-1 combines with J gene TRBJ2-3; D might be TRBD1 or TRBD2, each matching 6 bases. This CDR3 spans 16 amino acids. V was pared by 8 bases and J by 5 bases, with 26 bases between. Germline assignment: CDR1 SQVTM and CDR2 ANQGSEA. CDR3 residues: CSIKGDWTMRGDTQYF. The CDR3 nucleotides read TGCAGCATCAAGGGGGACTGGACAATGAGAGGAGATACGCAGTATTTT.

V usage is TRBV5-1 and J usage is TRBJ2-7; 13 bases are a match to TRBD2. CDR3 size: 16 residues. V shed 4 bases, J shed 7 bases, and the junction held 11 bases outside the gene matches. Germline V gene sequence: CDR1 SGHRS, CDR2 YFSETQ. CDR3 sequence (DNA): TGCGCCAGCAGCCCCGGACTAGCGGGAGTTGCCTGGGAGCAGTACTTC. Protein sequence: CASSPGLAGVAWEQYF.

A remark on this clone: One junction end disagrees with the germline gene, perhaps due to a read error. This chain uses TRBV6-4 with TRBJ1-3, with D possibly matching TRBD1 (5 bases). The CDR3 sequence is 16 residues long. Germline V lookup: CDR1 MRHNA, CDR2 SNTAGT. The CDR3 here is CASSDSAGGTGNTIYF. CDR3 coding DNA: TGTGCCAGCAGTGACTCGGCCGGGGGGACTGGGAACACCATATATTTT.

The rearrangement uses TRBV29-1 and TRBJ1-1; possible D gene TRBD1, 5 bases. The V and J ends lost 1 base and 0 bases respectively, with 18 bases between them. This CDR3 spans 17 amino acids. Germline CDR1 is SQVTM and CDR2 is ANQGSEA. CDR3 loop: CSVEVSRAGKMNTEAFF. CDR3 DNA sequence: TGCAGCGTTGAAGTCAGTCGGGCAGGGAAGATGAACACTGAAGCTTTCTTT.

V and J are TRBV18 and TRBJ2-7; D not resolved. Trimming stripped 2 bases from V and 4 bases from J, with 12 bases between. In germline, CDR1 is KGHSH, CDR2 LQKENI. This CDR3 is built from 14 residues. This CDR3 reads CASSPMGGGYEQYF. The DNA for the CDR3 is TGTGCCAGCTCACCAATGGGTGGCGGTTACGAGCAGTACTTC.

The chain joins TRBV27 to TRBJ2-6; D possibly matches TRBD1 or TRBD2 (5 bases each). The V gene's germline CDR1 is MNHEY and CDR2 SMNVEV (reference sequence). This CDR3 is built from 14 residues. The ends were cut back, 6 bases at V and 1 base at J, with 7 bases in the middle. DNA for the CDR3: TGTGCCAGCAGGAGGGGATCTGGGGCCAACGTCCTGACTTTC. Amino acid sequence: CASRRGSGANVLTF. Combining the CDR3 with reference TRBV27 and TRBJ2-6 gives the whole variable domain EAQVTQNPRYLITVTGKKLTVTCSQNMNHEYMSWYRQDPGLGLRQIYYSMNVEVTDKGDVPEGYKVSRKEKRNFPLILESPSPNQTSLYFCASRRGSGANVLTFGAGSRLTVL.

The chain combines TRBV6-5 with TRBJ2-7, with unresolved D. Trimming took 0 bases from V and 6 from J, leaving 9 bases between them. There are 13 residues in the CDR3. The germline V gene has CDR1 MNHEY and CDR2 SVGAGI. CDR3 region: CASSYSTLGEQYF. Here the CDR3 DNA reads TGTGCCAGCAGTTACTCCACCCTGGGCGAGCAGTACTTC.

This chain connects TRBV11-3 to TRBJ2-1, with D hard to call. Germline V gives CDR1 SGHNT, CDR2 YENEEA. The CDR3 length is 14 residues. V was cut by 5 bases and J by 6 bases, with 14 bases left in between. CDR3 nucleotides: TGTGCCAGCAGCCGCTCGAGAGGATCCAATGAGCAGTTCTTC. Translation: CASSRSRGSNEQFF. The variable domain in full, completed from reference TRBV11-3 and TRBJ2-1, reads EAGVVQSPRYKIIEKKQPVAFWCNPISGHNTLYWYLQNLGQGPELLIRYENEEAVDDSQLPKDRFSAERLKGVDSTLKIQPAELGDSAVYLCASSRSRGSNEQFFGPGTRLTVL.

Notes on this clone: At the DNA level, this CDR3 is encoded by other sequences in the same sample as well. The rearrangement joins TRBV14 to TRBJ2-3; D not certain. Germline lookup yields CDR1 SGHDN and CDR2 FVKESK. The V and J ends lost 0 bases and 3 bases respectively, with 7 bases between them. The CDR3 sequence is 14 residues long. The CDR3: CASSQESGTDTQYF. The CDR3 DNA sequence: TGTGCCAGCAGCCAAGAAAGTGGAACAGATACGCAGTATTTT.

The genes are TRBV30 and TRBJ1-1; maybe TRBD1 (6 bases). Trimming pared 2 bases from V and 2 bases from J, leaving 15 bases between. The germline V gene encodes CDR1 GTSNPN and CDR2 SVGIG (reference sequence). The CDR3 is made up of 15 amino acids. The CDR3 reads CAWSRIRGSNTEAFF. In DNA form, the CDR3 reads TGTGCCTGGAGTAGAATCAGGGGCTCAAACACTGAAGCTTTCTTT.

The V and J genes are TRBV10-3 and TRBJ2-3; D is possibly TRBD1 (5 bases). The V end lost 6 bases, the J end lost 0 bases, and 16 bases lay between the germline ends. This CDR3 is 16 amino acids long. Germline V gene sequence: CDR1 ENHRY, CDR2 SYGVKD. The DNA for the CDR3 is TGTGCCATCAGAAAAATGACAGCGACTAGCACAGATACGCAGTATTTT. It codes for CAIRKMTATSTDTQYF.

The chain has TRBV9 and TRBJ2-5, with 9 bases lining up with TRBD1. The J call may not be correct, given that the DNA end is closer to TRBJ2-7. Germline loops: CDR1 SGDLS, CDR2 YYNGEE. CDR3 length: 14 amino acids. The CDR3 DNA is TGTGCCAGCAGCGGAGGGGACAGGGCCTACGAGCAGTACTTC. Encoded protein: CASSGGDRAYEQYF.

The rearrangement uses TRBV21-1 and TRBJ2-7; TRBD1, the table's D call, lacks a check against the DNA. TRBV21-1 is a pseudogene locus. The CDR3 covers 15 residues. The CDR3 reads CASSNRSQGANEQYF. The CDR3 bases are TGTGCCAGCAGCAATAGAAGCCAGGGGGCTAACGAGCAGTACTTC.

The chain has TRBV6-5 and TRBJ2-7; maybe TRBD2 (6 bases). CDR3 length: 14 residues. V lost 2 bases and J lost 4, with 12 bases in between. Germline values: CDR1 MNHEY, CDR2 SVGAGI. CDR3 in DNA: TGTGCCAGCAGTTACCTGGGGGGTCAGTACGAGCAGTACTTC. Translated, it gives CASSYLGGQYEQYF.

The chain employs TRBV2 and TRBJ1-2, with D possibly TRBD1 on 6 matching bases. Germline assignment: CDR1 SNHLY and CDR2 FYNNEI. V was clipped by 4 bases and J by 6 bases, with 12 bases between them. CDR3 length: 13 amino acids. CDR3 loop: CASSVYRAHGYTF. CDR3 in DNA: TGTGCCAGCAGTGTGTACAGGGCCCATGGCTACACCTTC. The complete variable domain, with remaining parts taken from reference TRBV2 and TRBJ1-2, reads EPEVTQTPSHQVTQMGQEVILRCVPISNHLYFYWYRQILGQKVEFLVSFYNNEISEKSEIFDDQFSVERPDGSNFTLKIRSTKLEDSAMYFCASSVYRAHGYTFGSGTRLTVV.

The chain carries TRBV6-5 and TRBJ1-1; tentatively, D is TRBD1 (5 bases). This CDR3 is built from 15 residues. Looked up from germline, CDR1 is MNHEY and CDR2 is SVGAGI. V was clipped by 2 bases and J by 0 bases, with 10 bases between them. The CDR3 DNA sequence: TGTGCCAGCAGTTACGGCGGGGGAGTGAACACTGAAGCTTTCTTT. Translation gives CASSYGGGVNTEAFF.

This sequence joins TRBV28 and TRBJ2-5; TRBD1 matches at 9 bases. Germline V lookup: CDR1 MDHEN, CDR2 SYDVKM. The CDR3 loop spans 15 amino acids. Trimming at V came to 4 bases and at J to 4 bases, leaving 7 bases not matched to a gene. DNA for the CDR3: TGTGCCAGCAGTTCACCGGGACAGGGCGGAGAGACCCAGTACTTC. Its protein is CASSSPGQGGETQYF.

The chain recombines TRBV2 with TRBJ2-7; perhaps D is TRBD1 or TRBD2 (5 bases each). Germline V gene sequence: CDR1 SNHLY, CDR2 FYNNEI. V was clipped by 7 bases and J by 1 base, with 14 bases between them. There are 14 residues in the CDR3. The CDR3 coding sequence is TGTGCCAGCATACGCCGGGGCCTATCCTACGAGCAGTACTTC. Its translation is CASIRRGLSYEQYF.

The chain is built from TRBV2 and TRBJ2-5, with D hard to call. The V and J ends lost 6 bases and 4 bases respectively, with 15 bases between them. Looked up from germline, CDR1 is SNHLY and CDR2 is FYNNEI. The CDR3 covers 14 residues. DNA of the CDR3: TGTGCCAGCAGAGACGCTCGCGGAGTAGAGACCCAGTACTTC. Translated: CASRDARGVETQYF.

V gene TRBV19 combines with J gene TRBJ2-7; TRBD1 agrees at 9 bases. Germline CDR1 is LNHDA and CDR2 is SQIVND (reference sequence). J was trimmed by 3 bases and V by 4 bases; bases with no gene match: 4. The CDR3 is 14 amino acids. The CDR3 nucleotides read TGTGCCAGTAGTACGGGGACAGGGATCTACGAGCAGTACTTC. Encoded protein: CASSTGTGIYEQYF.

The CDR3 here is CASSAQTNNYGYTF. CDR3 sequence (DNA): TGTGCCAGCAGTGCACAGACGAATAACTATGGCTACACCTTC. The chain couples TRBV2 to TRBJ1-2; D gene uncertain. CDR1 SNHLY and CDR2 FYNNEI come from the germline V gene. V shed 4 bases and J shed 1 base, with 10 bases lying between them. The CDR3 contains 14 residues.

The chain carries TRBV25-1 and TRBJ1-3; no clear D gene. CDR3 size: 12 residues. Germline V CDR1 and CDR2: MGHDK, SYGVNS. With 6 bases removed from V and 4 bases from J, the gap between germline ends came to 7 bases. CDR3 loop: CASRASGNTIYF. DNA of the CDR3: TGTGCCAGCAGGGCAAGCGGAAACACCATATATTTT.

V and J are TRBV6-5 and TRBJ1-2; D not certain. The ends were cut back, 1 base at V and 2 bases at J, with 14 bases in the middle. The CDR3 consists of 16 residues. Germline CDR1 and CDR2: MNHEY and SVGAGI. As DNA, the CDR3 is TGTGCCAGCAGTTACTATCCGTTCGGCAGCAACTATGGCTACACCTTC. This encodes CASSYYPFGSNYGYTF.